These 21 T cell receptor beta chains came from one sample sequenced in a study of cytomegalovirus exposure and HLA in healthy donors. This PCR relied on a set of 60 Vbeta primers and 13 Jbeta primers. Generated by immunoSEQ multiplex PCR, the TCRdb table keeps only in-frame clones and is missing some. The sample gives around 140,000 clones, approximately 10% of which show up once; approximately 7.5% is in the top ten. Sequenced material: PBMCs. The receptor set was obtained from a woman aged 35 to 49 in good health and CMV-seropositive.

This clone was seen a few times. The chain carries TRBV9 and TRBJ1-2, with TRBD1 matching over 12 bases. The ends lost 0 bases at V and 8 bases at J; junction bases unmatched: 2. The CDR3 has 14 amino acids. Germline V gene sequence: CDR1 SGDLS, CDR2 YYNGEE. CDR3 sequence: CASSVAGTGGGYTF. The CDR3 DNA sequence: TGTGCCAGCAGCGTAGCAGGGACAGGGGGCGGCTACACCTTC.

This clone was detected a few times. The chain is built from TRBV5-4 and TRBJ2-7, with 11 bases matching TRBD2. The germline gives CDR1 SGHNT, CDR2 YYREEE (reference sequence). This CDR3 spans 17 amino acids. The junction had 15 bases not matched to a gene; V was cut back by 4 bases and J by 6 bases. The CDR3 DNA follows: TGTGCCAGCAGCCTTAGACTAGCGGGGACGAGTAGCGGCGAGCAGTACTTC. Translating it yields CASSLRLAGTSSGEQYF.

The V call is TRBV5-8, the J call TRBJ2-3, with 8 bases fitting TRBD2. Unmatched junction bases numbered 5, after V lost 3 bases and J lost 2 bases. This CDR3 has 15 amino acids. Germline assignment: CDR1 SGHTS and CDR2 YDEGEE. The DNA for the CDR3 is TGTGCCAGCAGCTCCTCGGGGGGGCACACAGATACGCAGTATTTT. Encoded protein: CASSSSGGHTDTQYF.

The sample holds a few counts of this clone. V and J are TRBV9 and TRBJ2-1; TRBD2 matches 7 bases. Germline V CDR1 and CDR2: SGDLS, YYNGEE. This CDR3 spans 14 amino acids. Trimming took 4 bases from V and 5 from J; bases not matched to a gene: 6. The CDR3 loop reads CASSPGGYNNEQFF. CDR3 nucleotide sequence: TGTGCCAGCAGCCCCGGGGGGTATAACAATGAGCAGTTCTTC.

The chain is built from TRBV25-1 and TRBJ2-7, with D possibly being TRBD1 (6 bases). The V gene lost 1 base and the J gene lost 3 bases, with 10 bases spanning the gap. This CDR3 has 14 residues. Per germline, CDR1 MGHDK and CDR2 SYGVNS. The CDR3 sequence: CASSESGGGYEQYF. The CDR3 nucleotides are TGTGCCAGCAGTGAATCTGGGGGCGGCTACGAGCAGTACTTC.

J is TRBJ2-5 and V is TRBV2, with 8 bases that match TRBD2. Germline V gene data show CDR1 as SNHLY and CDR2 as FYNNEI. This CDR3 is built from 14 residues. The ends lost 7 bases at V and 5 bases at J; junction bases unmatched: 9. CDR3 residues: CASTYLGTSETQYF. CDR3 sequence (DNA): TGTGCCAGCACTTACCTAGGGACTAGTGAGACCCAGTACTTC.

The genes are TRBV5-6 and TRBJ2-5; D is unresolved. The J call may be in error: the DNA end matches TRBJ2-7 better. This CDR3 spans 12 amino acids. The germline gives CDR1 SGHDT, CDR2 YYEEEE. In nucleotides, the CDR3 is TGTGCCAGCAGCGAACAGCTTTACGAGCAGTACTTC. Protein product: CASSEQLYEQYF.

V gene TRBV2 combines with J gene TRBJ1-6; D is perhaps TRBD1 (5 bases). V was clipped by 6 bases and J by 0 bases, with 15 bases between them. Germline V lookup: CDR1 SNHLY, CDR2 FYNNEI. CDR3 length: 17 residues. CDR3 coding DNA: TGTGCCAGCAGCCCCAGACAGCCCAGCTCCTATAATTCACCCCTCCACTTT. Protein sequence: CASSPRQPSSYNSPLHF.

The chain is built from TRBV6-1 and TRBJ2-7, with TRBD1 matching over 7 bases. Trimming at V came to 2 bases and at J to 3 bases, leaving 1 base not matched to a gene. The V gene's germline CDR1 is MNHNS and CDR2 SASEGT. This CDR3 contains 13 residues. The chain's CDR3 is CASSETGDYEQYF. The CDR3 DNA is TGTGCCAGCAGTGAAACAGGGGACTACGAGCAGTACTTC.

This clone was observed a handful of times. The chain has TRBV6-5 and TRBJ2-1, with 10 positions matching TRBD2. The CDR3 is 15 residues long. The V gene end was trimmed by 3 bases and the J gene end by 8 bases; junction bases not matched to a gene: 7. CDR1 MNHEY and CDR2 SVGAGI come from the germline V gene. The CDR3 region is CASSYQRGGRHEQFF. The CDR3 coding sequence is TGTGCCAGCAGTTATCAGCGGGGGGGCCGCCATGAGCAGTTCTTC.

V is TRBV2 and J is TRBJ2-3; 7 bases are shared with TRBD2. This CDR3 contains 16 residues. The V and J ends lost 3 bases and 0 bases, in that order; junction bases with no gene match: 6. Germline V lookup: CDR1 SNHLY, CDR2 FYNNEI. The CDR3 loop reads CASSDPGTTSTDTQYF. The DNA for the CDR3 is TGTGCCAGCAGTGATCCCGGGACTACTAGCACAGATACGCAGTATTTT.

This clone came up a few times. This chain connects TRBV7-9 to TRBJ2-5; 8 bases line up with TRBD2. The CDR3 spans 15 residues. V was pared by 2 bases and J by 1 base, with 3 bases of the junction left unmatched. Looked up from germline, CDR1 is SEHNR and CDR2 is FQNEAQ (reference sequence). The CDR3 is CASSLMRGVQETQYF. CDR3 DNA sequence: TGTGCCAGCAGCTTAATGCGGGGGGTCCAAGAGACCCAGTACTTC.

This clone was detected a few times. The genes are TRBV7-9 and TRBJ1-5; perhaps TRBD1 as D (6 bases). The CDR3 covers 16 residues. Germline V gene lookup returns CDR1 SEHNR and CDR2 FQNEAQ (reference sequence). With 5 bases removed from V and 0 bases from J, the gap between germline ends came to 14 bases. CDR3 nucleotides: TGTGCCAGCAGCAATGACAGGTCCGCTAGCAATCAGCCCCAGCATTTT. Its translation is CASSNDRSASNQPQHF.

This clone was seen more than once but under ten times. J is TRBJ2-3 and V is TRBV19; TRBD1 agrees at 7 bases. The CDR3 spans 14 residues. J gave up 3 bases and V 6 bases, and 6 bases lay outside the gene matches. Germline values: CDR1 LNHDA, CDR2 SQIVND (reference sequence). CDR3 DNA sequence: TGTGCCAGTAGCAGACAGGGATCTACAGATACGCAGTATTTT. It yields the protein CASSRQGSTDTQYF.

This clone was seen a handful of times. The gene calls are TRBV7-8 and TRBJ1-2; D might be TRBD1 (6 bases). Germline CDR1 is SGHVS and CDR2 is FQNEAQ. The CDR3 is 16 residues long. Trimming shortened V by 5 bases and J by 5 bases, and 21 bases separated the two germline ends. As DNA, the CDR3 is TGTGCCAGCAGCCCGAAGGGCCAGGGGAGGGGGTATGGCTACACCTTC. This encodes CASSPKGQGRGYGYTF.

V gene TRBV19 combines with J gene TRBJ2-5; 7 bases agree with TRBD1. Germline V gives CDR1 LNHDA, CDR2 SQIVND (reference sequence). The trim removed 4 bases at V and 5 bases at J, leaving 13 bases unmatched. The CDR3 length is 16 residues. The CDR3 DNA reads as TGTGCCAGTAGTACTAGGACAGGTTTCATTCGGGAGACCCAGTACTTC. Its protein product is CASSTRTGFIRETQYF.

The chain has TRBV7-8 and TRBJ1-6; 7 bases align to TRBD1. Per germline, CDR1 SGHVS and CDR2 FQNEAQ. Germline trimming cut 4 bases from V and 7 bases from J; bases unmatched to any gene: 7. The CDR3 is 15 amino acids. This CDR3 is CASSWRTGRNSPLHF. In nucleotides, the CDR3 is TGTGCCAGCAGCTGGAGGACAGGTAGAAATTCACCCCTCCACTTT.

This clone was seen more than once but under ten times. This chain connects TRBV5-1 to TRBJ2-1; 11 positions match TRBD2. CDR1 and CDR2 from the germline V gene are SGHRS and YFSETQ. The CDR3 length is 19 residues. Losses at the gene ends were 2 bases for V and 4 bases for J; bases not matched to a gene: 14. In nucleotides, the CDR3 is TGCGCCAGCAGCTTACTAGCGGGGGCTACCATCCCTCCTTACAATGAGCAGTTCTTC. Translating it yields CASSLLAGATIPPYNEQFF.

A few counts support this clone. CDR3 bases: TGTGCCAGCAGTGAAGCGGGACAGGGCTACGAGCAGTACTTC. Protein product: CASSEAGQGYEQYF. The chain uses TRBV2 and TRBJ2-7, with 9 bases aligning to TRBD1. This CDR3 is built from 14 residues. V trimming: 0 bases; J trimming: 3 bases; junction bases outside the gene matches: 0. Per germline, CDR1 SNHLY and CDR2 FYNNEI.

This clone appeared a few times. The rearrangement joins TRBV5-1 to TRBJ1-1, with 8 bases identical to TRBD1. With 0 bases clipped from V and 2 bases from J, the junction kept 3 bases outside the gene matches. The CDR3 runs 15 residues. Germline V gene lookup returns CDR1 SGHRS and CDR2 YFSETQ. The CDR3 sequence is CASSLEDRANTEAFF. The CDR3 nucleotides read TGCGCCAGCAGCTTGGAGGACAGGGCAAACACTGAAGCTTTCTTT.

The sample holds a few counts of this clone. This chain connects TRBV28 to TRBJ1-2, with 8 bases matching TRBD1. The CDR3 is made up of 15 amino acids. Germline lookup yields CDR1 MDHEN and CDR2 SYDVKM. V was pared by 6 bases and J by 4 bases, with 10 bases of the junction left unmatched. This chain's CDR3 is CASSIPGQDRYGYTF. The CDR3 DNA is TGTGCCAGCAGCATCCCGGGACAGGATCGCTATGGCTACACCTTC.